This T cell receptor beta chain was identified in a study of spatial heterogeneity in lung cancer. Study-level background: Fewer alpha-chain than beta-chain sequences were consistently detected.

This clonotype was found many times. Its target is not known. MiXCR, applied by TCRdb to the 5' RACE reads, yields one record per CDR3 protein. The repertoire holds 9,500 to 10,000 distinct CDR3 sequences, with less than 7.5% as singletons. Time point denoted: sample taken at primary tumor resection. The donor group consisted of around 77 patients who had untreated, early-stage non-small cell lung cancer. Whole RNA obtained from tumor, nontumor lung or frozen PBMC underwent sequencing without sorting. The study's findings and limits: In tumors, expanded intratumoral alpha and beta TCR counts tracked mutation counts. Ubiquitous expanded TCR counts tracked ubiquitous nonsynonymous mutations; regional expanded TCR counts tracked regional nonsynonymous mutations.

The CDR3 consists of 13 residues. Trimming took 6 bases from V and 4 from J, leaving 9 bases between them. Germline V gene data show CDR1 as SEHNR and CDR2 as FQNEAQ (reference sequence). V usage is TRBV7-9 and J usage is TRBJ2-2; possibly TRBD2 for D (6 bases). The receptor comes from a female donor with early-stage non-small cell lung cancer. The starting material was lung tumor tissue, obtained at surgery. CDR3 bases: TGTGCCAGCAGGGAGGGTACCACCGGGGAGCTGTTTTTT. As protein: CASREGTTGELFF.